The 8 T cell receptor beta chains presented below share a single source sample, sequenced in a study of T-cell reconstitution after alpha-beta-depleted transplantation in children. Molecular barcoding with unique molecular identifiers was used for the TCRbeta library. One entry per CDR3 protein, called by TCRdb with MiXCR from the PCR reads. Here the sample spans more than 400,000 distinct CDR3 sequences, approximately 41% being singletons. The sequencing used PBMCs, collected before TCRalphabeta/CD19-depleted stem cell transplant. These receptors were taken from a girl aged 2-10 years with aplastic anemia, due to receive a stem cell transplant.

This clonotype was found a few times. CDR3 in amino acids: CSADDGLAGLQRNTQYF. DNA of the CDR3: TGCAGTGCTGATGATGGACTAGCGGGATTACAAAGGAATACGCAGTATTTT. The V call is TRBV20-1, the J call TRBJ2-3, with 12 bases matching TRBD2. The germline V gene encodes CDR1 DFQATT and CDR2 SNEGSKA (reference sequence). The CDR3 has 17 residues. V lost 5 bases, J lost 7 bases, and 16 bases stayed unmatched.

CDR3 amino acids: CASSEPYMDEQYF. The CDR3 nucleotides read TGTGCCAGCAGCGAACCCTATATGGACGAGCAGTACTTC. The rearrangement joins TRBV7-9 to TRBJ2-7; D unclear. Germline CDR1 is SEHNR and CDR2 is FQNEAQ (reference sequence). V was pared by 5 bases and J by 5 bases, with 13 bases between. The CDR3 is made up of 13 amino acids.

This clonotype was detected many times. The chain joins TRBV2 to TRBJ2-7; D tentatively fits TRBD1 or TRBD2 (5 bases each). CDR3 size: 16 residues. Germline CDR1 is SNHLY and CDR2 is FYNNEI. Trimming pared 4 bases from V and 2 bases from J, leaving 18 bases between. In DNA, the CDR3 is TGTGCCAGCAGTGGCGGGTCGGGGACCGGAGCCTACGAGCAGTACTTC. It codes for CASSGGSGTGAYEQYF.

V gene TRBV20-1 combines with J gene TRBJ1-2; D unresolved. The CDR3 extends over 10 amino acids. The V gene lost 6 bases and the J gene lost 4 bases, with 6 bases spanning the gap. Germline CDR1 is DFQATT and CDR2 is SNEGSKA (reference sequence). CDR3 region: CSAMIYGYTF. The CDR3 coding sequence is TGCAGTGCCATGATCTATGGCTACACCTTC.

The chain uses TRBV5-8 and TRBJ2-1, with TRBD2 matching 8 bases. The CDR3 covers 14 residues. CDR1 and CDR2 (germline): SGHTS, YDEGEE. After removal of 0 bases from V and 8 bases from J, the junction contained 4 bases not matched to a gene. The CDR3 spells CASSLVGGAHEQFF. The CDR3 DNA sequence: TGTGCCAGCAGCTTGGTCGGGGGGGCCCATGAGCAGTTCTTC.

The V and J genes are TRBV5-1 and TRBJ1-4; TRBD1 matches 9 bases. Germline values: CDR1 SGHRS, CDR2 YFSETQ. The J segment lost 0 bases and the V segment lost 0 bases, leaving 6 bases of the junction unmatched. The length of the CDR3 is 18 residues. This chain's CDR3 is CASSLAGTGRSTNEKLFF. CDR3 bases: TGCGCCAGCAGCTTGGCCGGGACAGGGCGATCAACTAATGAAAAACTGTTTTTT.

This chain connects TRBV5-6 to TRBJ2-1; weak D call: TRBD2 (7 bases). Germline values: CDR1 SGHDT, CDR2 YYEEEE. There are 17 residues in the CDR3. Trimming pared 2 bases from V and 10 bases from J, leaving 25 bases between. CDR3 protein: CASSFLTAGAVKGEQFF. In nucleotides, the CDR3 is TGTGCCAGCAGCTTCCTGACCGCGGGGGCCGTTAAGGGAGAGCAGTTCTTC.

The J gene is TRBJ2-1, the V gene TRBV15; 7 bases align to TRBD1. CDR1 is LNHNV, CDR2 YYDKDF, per germline (reference sequence). This CDR3 region has 18 residues. The V and J ends lost 3 bases and 3 bases, in that order; junction bases with no gene match: 14. CDR3 sequence: CATSSDIIGTEDYNEQFF. CDR3 DNA sequence: TGTGCCACCAGCAGTGACATCATCGGGACAGAGGACTACAATGAGCAGTTCTTC.